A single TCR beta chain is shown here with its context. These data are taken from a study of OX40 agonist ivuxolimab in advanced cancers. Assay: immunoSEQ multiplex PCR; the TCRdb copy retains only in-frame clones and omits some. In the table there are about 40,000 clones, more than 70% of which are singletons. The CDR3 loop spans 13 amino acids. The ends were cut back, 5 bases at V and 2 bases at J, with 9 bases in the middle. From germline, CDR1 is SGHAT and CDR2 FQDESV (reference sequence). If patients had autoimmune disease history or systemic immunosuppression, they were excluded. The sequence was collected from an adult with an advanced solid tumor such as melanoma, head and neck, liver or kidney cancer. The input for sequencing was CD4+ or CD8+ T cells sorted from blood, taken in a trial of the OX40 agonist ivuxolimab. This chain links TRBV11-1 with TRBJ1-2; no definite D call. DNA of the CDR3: TGTGCCAGCAGCCCTGCGGGAAACTATGGCTACACCTTC. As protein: CASSPAGNYGYTF. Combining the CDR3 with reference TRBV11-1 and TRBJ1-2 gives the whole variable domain EAEVAQSPRYKITEKSQAVAFWCDPISGHATLYWYRQILGQGPELLVQFQDESVVDDSQLPKDRFSAERLKGVDSTLKIQPAELGDSAMYLCASSPAGNYGYTFGSGTRLTVV.